One sample yielded the 8 T cell receptor beta chains listed below, sequenced in a study of control samples from healthy donors and cancer patients. Libraries were prepared by immunoSEQ multiplex PCR; TCRdb keeps only in-frame clonotypes and omits some of them. The sample has 140,000 to 150,000 clones, about nine tenths seen once. Sequenced: blood. These receptors all stem from a man aged 25 to 40 in good health.

The chain links TRBV19 to TRBJ2-7; no clear D. V was trimmed by 5 bases and J by 5 bases, leaving 19 bases between them. The germline CDR1 and CDR2 sequences are LNHDA and SQIVND (reference sequence). The CDR3 is 15 amino acids. For the CDR3, the DNA is TGTGCCAGTAGTTTTTCGGGCAGGCCTATAGACGAGCAGTACTTC. It is translated as CASSFSGRPIDEQYF.

The chain couples TRBV7-9 to TRBJ2-7; 11 bases map to TRBD1. This CDR3 has 14 amino acids. Germline-derived CDR1 and CDR2 are SEHNR and FQNEAQ (reference sequence). J was trimmed by 4 bases and V by 10 bases; bases with no gene match: 9. CDR3 in amino acids: CATLGTGGDYEQYF. The CDR3 nucleotides read TGTGCCACCCTCGGGACAGGGGGTGATTACGAGCAGTACTTC.

The rearrangement links TRBV28 to TRBJ1-1, with D uncertain. Per the germline V gene, CDR1 is MDHEN and CDR2 is SYDVKM. CDR3 length: 14 amino acids. Deletions cut 5 bases from V and 4 bases from J, with 14 bases between. The CDR3 region has the DNA TGTGCCAGCAGTCTCACTCAGTCAGGCACTGAAGCTTTCTTT. It yields the protein CASSLTQSGTEAFF.

The chain couples TRBV7-9 to TRBJ1-5; 9 nucleotides match TRBD1. Trimming at V came to 7 bases and at J to 7 bases, leaving 8 bases not matched to a gene. The CDR3 spans 14 residues. CDR1 is SEHNR and CDR2 is FQNEAQ in the germline V gene (reference sequence). The DNA of the CDR3 is TGTGCCAGCACCCTGGGACAGGGAAACCAGCCCCAGCATTTT. Its protein product is CASTLGQGNQPQHF. Filled out from reference TRBV7-9 and TRBJ1-5, the complete variable domain reads DTGVSQNPRHKITKRGQNVTFRCDPISEHNRLYWYRQTLGQGPEFLTYFQNEAQLEKSRLLSDRFSAERPKGSFSTLEIQRTEQGDSAMYLCASTLGQGNQPQHFGDGTRLSIL.

The chain uses TRBV9 and TRBJ1-2, with 9 bases aligning to TRBD1. CDR3 length: 15 amino acids. From germline, CDR1 is SGDLS and CDR2 YYNGEE. The V gene end was trimmed by 4 bases and the J gene end by 7 bases; junction bases not matched to a gene: 11. The DNA of the CDR3 is TGTGCCAGCAGCTCACCGGGACAGGGAAGGAGTGGCTACACCTTC. Amino acids: CASSSPGQGRSGYTF.

This chain uses TRBV19 with TRBJ1-1, with D maybe TRBD1 (6 bases). CDR1 and CDR2 from the germline V gene are LNHDA and SQIVND (reference sequence). Trimming took 7 bases from V and 5 from J, leaving 23 bases between them. The CDR3 is made up of 16 amino acids. The CDR3 is CASTIGGGLRKTEAFF. CDR3 nucleotides: TGTGCCAGTACCATTGGGGGGGGCTTAAGAAAAACTGAAGCTTTCTTT.

The V call is TRBV30, the J call TRBJ2-7; TRBD2 agrees at 10 bases. With 1 base clipped from V and 4 bases from J, the junction kept 4 bases outside the gene matches. Germline V gene sequence: CDR1 GTSNPN, CDR2 SVGIG (reference sequence). This CDR3 has 14 amino acids. In nucleotides, the CDR3 is TGTGCCTGGAGTGAGGCTAGCGGGGGATACGAGCAGTACTTC. It encodes CAWSEASGGYEQYF.

V and J are TRBV14 and TRBJ2-6; perhaps TRBD2 as D (5 bases). The germline gives CDR1 SGHDN, CDR2 FVKESK. CDR3 length equals 17 residues. V was clipped by 2 bases and J by 3 bases, with 14 bases between them. As DNA, the CDR3 is TGTGCCAGCAGCCAACGTGCCGGGATCGGTGGGGCCAACGTCCTGACTTTC. Residues: CASSQRAGIGGANVLTF.